This record looks at one T cell receptor beta chain sequence and its context. TCRdb's copy holds only in-frame clones and misses some; the assay was immunoSEQ multiplex PCR. Of about 68,000 clones in the sample, 60% to 80% were seen once. The sample is drawn from a study of PD-1 blockade in mismatch repair-deficient tumors. Material: peripheral blood, obtained 2 weeks after starting pembrolizumab. This receptor was obtained from an adult with mismatch repair-deficient cancer.

The CDR3 bases are TGTGCCAGCAGCTGGATGCAGGGCTCTGAAGCTTTCTTT. Protein sequence: CASSWMQGSEAFF. V usage is TRBV5-8 and J usage is TRBJ1-1; D may be TRBD1 (5 bases). Germline values: CDR1 SGHTS, CDR2 YDEGEE. Trimming left V 3 bases short and J 6 bases short, with 12 bases between. The CDR3 totals 13 residues.